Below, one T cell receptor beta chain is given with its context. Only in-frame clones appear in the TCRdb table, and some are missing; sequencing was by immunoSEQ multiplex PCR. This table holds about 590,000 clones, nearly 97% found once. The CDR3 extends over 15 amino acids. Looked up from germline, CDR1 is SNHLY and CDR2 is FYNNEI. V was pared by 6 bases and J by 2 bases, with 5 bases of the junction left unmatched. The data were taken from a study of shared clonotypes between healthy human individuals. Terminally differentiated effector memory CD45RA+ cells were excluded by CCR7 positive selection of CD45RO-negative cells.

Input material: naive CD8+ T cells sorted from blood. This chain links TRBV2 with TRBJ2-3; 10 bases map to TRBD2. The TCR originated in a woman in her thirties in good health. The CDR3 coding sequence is TGTGCCAGCAGACCGACTAGCGGGCACACAGATACGCAGTATTTT. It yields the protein CASRPTSGHTDTQYF.